Listed below are T cell receptor beta chains from one sample, sequenced in a study of PD-1 blockade in classical Hodgkin lymphoma. The repertoire was sequenced with immunoSEQ multiplex PCR; TCRdb's copy has only in-frame clones and lacks some. The sample includes roughly 90,000 clones, over 80% seen only once; the top ten take over 15%. The specimen comprised peripheral blood mononuclear cells (PBMCs), sampled before the fourth cycle of nivolumab. Every receptor here comes from a human donor with classical Hodgkin lymphoma. Both conserved end residues are part of each CDR3. Fields, in order: CDR3 protein, CDR3 DNA, V gene, D gene, clone size, J gene, CDR3 length. A D gene is named only where the DNA matches it firmly. Size tells how often a clone was seen (once, few, many) or the class of an expanded clone, and some rows leave it out.

CDR3aa: CASSSGFSTDTQYF
CDR3nt: TGTGCCAGCAGCTCAGGGTTTAGCACAGATACGCAGTATTTT
v_gene: TRBV9
d_gene: NA
abundance: NA
j_gene: TRBJ2-3
len: 14

CDR3aa: CASSRTGGTGELFF
CDR3nt: TGTGCCAGCAGCCGGACAGGGGGCACCGGGGAGCTGTTTTTT
v_gene: TRBV5-4
d_gene: TRBD1
abundance: few
j_gene: TRBJ2-2
len: 14

CDR3aa: CASSLGVAGERETQYF
CDR3nt: TGTGCCAGCAGCCTGGGGGTAGCGGGAGAGCGAGAGACCCAGTACTTC
v_gene: TRBV7-6
d_gene: TRBD2
abundance: NA
j_gene: TRBJ2-5
len: 16

CDR3aa: CASSLGQGRGTEAFF
CDR3nt: TGCGCCAGCAGCCTGGGACAGGGAAGAGGCACTGAAGCTTTCTTT
v_gene: TRBV5-1
d_gene: TRBD1
abundance: NA
j_gene: TRBJ1-1
len: 15

CDR3aa: CASSFTGRGNEQFF
CDR3nt: TGTGCCAGCAGTTTTACCGGGAGGGGGAATGAGCAGTTCTTC
v_gene: TRBV28
d_gene: TRBD2
abundance: NA
j_gene: TRBJ2-1
len: 14

CDR3aa: CASSIGQGRNEQFF
CDR3nt: TGTGCCAGTAGTATAGGACAGGGCAGGAATGAGCAGTTCTTC
v_gene: TRBV19
d_gene: TRBD1
abundance: NA
j_gene: TRBJ2-1
len: 14

CDR3aa: CAISELITGELFF
CDR3nt: TGTGCCATCAGTGAGCTAATCACCGGGGAGCTGTTTTTT
v_gene: TRBV10-3
d_gene: NA
abundance: NA
j_gene: TRBJ2-2
len: 13

CDR3aa: CSVESLNTEAFF
CDR3nt: TGCAGCGTTGAGAGCCTGAACACTGAAGCTTTCTTT
v_gene: TRBV29-1
d_gene: NA
abundance: few
j_gene: TRBJ1-1
len: 12

CDR3aa: CASSEPGHKSYGYTF
CDR3nt: TGTGCCAGCAGTGAACCGGGACACAAATCCTATGGCTACACCTTC
v_gene: TRBV25-1
d_gene: NA
abundance: NA
j_gene: TRBJ1-2
len: 15

CDR3aa: CASSTQQIMNTEAFF
CDR3nt: TGTGCCAGTAGTACCCAACAGATAATGAACACTGAAGCTTTCTTT
v_gene: TRBV19
d_gene: NA
abundance: NA
j_gene: TRBJ1-1
len: 15

CDR3aa: CASSSAGRGTEQYF
CDR3nt: TGTGCCAGCAGTTCTGCCGGGCGAGGGACCGAGCAGTACTTC
v_gene: TRBV5-1
d_gene: NA
abundance: once
j_gene: TRBJ2-7
len: 14

CDR3aa: CASSPPRPEGKETQYF
CDR3nt: TGTGCCAGCAGTCCTCCCCGCCCCGAGGGTAAAGAGACCCAGTACTTC
v_gene: TRBV2
d_gene: NA
abundance: once
j_gene: TRBJ2-5
len: 16

CDR3aa: CASLEGAGNTIYF
CDR3nt: TGTGCCAGTCTTGAAGGGGCTGGAAACACCATATATTTT
v_gene: TRBV2
d_gene: NA
abundance: few
j_gene: TRBJ1-3
len: 13

CDR3aa: CASSYGDTQYF
CDR3nt: TGTGCCAGCAGTTACGGAGATACGCAGTATTTT
v_gene: TRBV6-6
d_gene: NA
abundance: NA
j_gene: TRBJ2-3
len: 11

CDR3aa: CASSIPPHHEQFF
CDR3nt: TGTGCCAGTAGTATCCCACCTCACCATGAGCAGTTCTTC
v_gene: TRBV19
d_gene: NA
abundance: NA
j_gene: TRBJ2-1
len: 13

CDR3aa: CASSLGAKNADTQYF
CDR3nt: TGCGCCAGCAGCTTGGGGGCTAAAAATGCAGATACGCAGTATTTT
v_gene: TRBV5-1
d_gene: NA
abundance: once
j_gene: TRBJ2-3
len: 15

CDR3aa: CASTSLGGANYGYTF
CDR3nt: TGTGCCAGCACCTCCTTGGGGGGGGCTAACTATGGCTACACCTTC
v_gene: TRBV6-5
d_gene: NA
abundance: NA
j_gene: TRBJ1-2
len: 15

CDR3aa: CASSGTSGLGYGYTF
CDR3nt: NA
v_gene: TRBV6-1
d_gene: NA
abundance: NA
j_gene: TRBJ1-2
len: 15

CDR3aa: CASSLLFGVQNTEAFF
CDR3nt: TGTGCCAGCAGCTTGTTGTTTGGTGTCCAGAACACTGAAGCTTTCTTT
v_gene: TRBV5-8
d_gene: NA
abundance: NA
j_gene: TRBJ1-1
len: 16

CDR3aa: CASSSDGDTQYF
CDR3nt: TGTGCCAGCAGCTCGGACGGAGATACGCAGTATTTT
v_gene: TRBV9
d_gene: NA
abundance: NA
j_gene: TRBJ2-3
len: 12

CDR3aa: CASSRGSQLGYTF
CDR3nt: TGTGCCAGCAGCCGGGGAAGTCAGTTAGGCTACACCTTC
v_gene: TRBV5-6
d_gene: NA
abundance: NA
j_gene: TRBJ1-2
len: 13

CDR3aa: CASSPRTGNNEKLFF
CDR3nt: TGTGCCAGCAGTCCGAGGACAGGAAATAATGAAAAACTGTTTTTT
v_gene: TRBV11-2
d_gene: TRBD1
abundance: NA
j_gene: TRBJ1-4
len: 15